The sequence of this T cell receptor (beta chain) was determined in a study of cytomegalovirus exposure and HLA in healthy donors. Germline V gene data show CDR1 as ENHRY and CDR2 as SYGVKD. V gave up 4 bases and J gave up 0 bases, with 7 bases separating them. The length of the CDR3 is 14 residues. The PCR had 60 Vbeta and 13 Jbeta primers. Method: immunoSEQ multiplex PCR; TCRdb's copy keeps in-frame clones and lacks some. Found here are 60,000 to 90,000 clones, around 70% of them singletons; the top ten hold roughly 9.7%. With respect to this clone: What it recognizes is unknown.

Whole-study findings and limits: Analysis was carried out at a later point, and it linked a missense DCLRE1C variant to TCR beta V- and J-gene trimming. Reportedly, HLA-A and HLA-B alleles of most subjects were accurately predicted from TCR beta. Associated with cytomegalovirus, according to the listing, were 150 to 200 TCR beta chains.

The chain combines TRBV10-3 with TRBJ1-3; D unresolved. What was sequenced was PBMCs. This TCR came from a woman aged 50 to 60 in good health and CMV-seropositive. The CDR3 nucleotides are TGTGCCATCAGTGTGCGAGACTCTGGAAACACCATATATTTT. Its protein product is CAISVRDSGNTIYF.